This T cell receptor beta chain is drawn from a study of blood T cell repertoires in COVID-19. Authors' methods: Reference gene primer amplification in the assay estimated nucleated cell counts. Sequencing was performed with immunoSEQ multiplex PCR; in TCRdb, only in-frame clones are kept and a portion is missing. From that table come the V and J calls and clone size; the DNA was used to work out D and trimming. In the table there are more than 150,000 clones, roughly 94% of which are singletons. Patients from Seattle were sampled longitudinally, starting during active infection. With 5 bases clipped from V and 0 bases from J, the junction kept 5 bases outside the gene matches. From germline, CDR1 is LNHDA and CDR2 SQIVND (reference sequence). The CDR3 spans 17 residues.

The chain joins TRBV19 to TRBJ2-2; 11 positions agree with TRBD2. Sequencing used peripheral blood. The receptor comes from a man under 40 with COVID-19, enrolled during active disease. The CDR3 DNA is TGTGCCAGTAGTGCCTCTAGCGGGGGGTCGAACACCGGGGAGCTGTTTTTT. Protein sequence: CASSASSGGSNTGELFF.